This TCR beta chain was recorded in a study of Graves' ophthalmopathy and Graves' hyperthyroidism. Whole-study context: At initial diagnosis, peripheral blood was obtained, and this preceded any treatment.

All donors with ophthalmopathy were recorded as having moderate-to-severe activity, CAS ≥3, NOSPECS ≥4 and a duration under 3 months. Points on this clonotype: The antigen is undetermined.

TCR beta CDR3 amplification used RNA transcripts. HTBI primers served in a first-round RT-PCR, which a second-round multiplex PCR followed. TCRdb fed the multiplex PCR reads into MiXCR, producing one record per CDR3 protein. The sample holds 650,000 to 900,000 distinct CDR3 sequences, approximately 40% seen once. Study results and caveats: Sensitivity reached just under 90% and specificity 81.08% for a 13-signature model separating ophthalmopathy from stable hyperthyroidism. Most expanded clonotypes from thyroid (those above 0.001 frequency) were also found in blood.

The specimen was peripheral blood. The receptor's source is an adult man with Graves' ophthalmopathy.

CDR3 sequence reads: CSVEVGTAYGYTF. CDR3 nucleotide sequence: TGCAGCGTTGAAGTGGGGACAGCCTATGGCTACACCTTC. The chain couples TRBV29-1 to TRBJ1-2, with 7 bases identical to TRBD1. From germline, CDR1 is SQVTM and CDR2 ANQGSEA. The CDR3 is 13 residues long. V was clipped by 1 base and J by 4 bases; unmatched bases: 3.